Described below is a single T cell receptor beta chain sequence and its context. V lost 7 bases, J lost 0 bases, and 12 bases lay in between. The CDR3 runs to 14 residues. Germline V gene sequence: CDR1 SGHVS, CDR2 FNYEAQ. The data belong to a study of identical twins. One entry per CDR3 protein results from TCRdb running MiXCR on the 5' RACE reads. Of 500,000 to 650,000 distinct CDR3 sequences listed, under 25% are singletons. These data are also associated with another study on yellow fever vaccine responses in identical twins.

This TCR derives from a woman between 18 and 29 years old in good health. Sequenced: CD4+ T cells sorted from blood. The chain uses TRBV7-6 and TRBJ1-1; D is possibly TRBD1 (5 bases). For the CDR3, the DNA is TGTGCCAGCAACAAACAGGCGATGAACACTGAAGCTTTCTTT. Translation: CASNKQAMNTEAFF.